This T cell receptor beta chain was obtained from a study of neoadjuvant anti-PD-1 for oral cavity cancer (dated by TCRdb to the early 2020s). For the wider study: Patients mostly received three to four biweekly doses of nivolumab at 3 mg/kg before curative-intent surgical resection. A fourth nivolumab dose was given around day 43 to patients without progression, and definitive surgical resection was performed in those patients on days 50-56. The parent correlative cohort had 12 patients and a response rate of approximately 33%. Under RECIST 1.1, a patient counted as a responder if showing complete response, partial response or stable disease, and as a non-responder if showing progression.

A word on this clone: What this receptor recognizes is not known. Per-base qualities were not stored, and no clone one base away is much larger.

The time point label on this specimen signifies: after neoadjuvant nivolumab, at surgical resection. The patients had newly diagnosed stage II-IVA oral cavity squamous cell carcinoma and had not received any prior systemic or radiation treatment. The cohort was made up of patients with locally advanced, HPV-negative oral cavity squamous cell carcinoma. Peripheral blood mononuclear cells were analyzed directly and were not maintained or expanded in culture. Samples came from a longitudinal correlative study of a single-arm phase II trial of neoadjuvant nivolumab in oral cavity squamous cell carcinoma. Genomic DNA-based TCRbeta sequencing was performed on subject-matched pre- and post-treatment PBMCs and tumors from three responders and three non-responders. Peripheral blood mononuclear cells were collected once before nivolumab treatment and again after treatment, at the time of surgery. The Maxwell RSC DNA from Cells kit was used to isolate genomic DNA from PBMCs.

Here is what the overall study found, with its caveats: After neoadjuvant nivolumab, T cell clonality (Gini index) in PBMCs was significantly higher in non-responders than in responders. Higher pretreatment blood Treg/Th17 ratios correlated with both higher pretreatment blood TCRbeta clonality and lower post-treatment tumor TCRbeta clonality. Only a few patients per response group were included in the TCR analyses, and the authors called for validation in larger cohorts.

Relative to germline, V is 0 bases shorter and J is 4 bases shorter, with 11 bases between their ends. CDR1 SGHRS and CDR2 YFSETQ are derived from the germline V gene. The CDR3, cysteine through phenylalanine, is 15 amino acids long. Only the CDR3 DNA is retained, 45 bases long and in frame from the first base. For deep sequencing, each PBMC sample was run in six replicates, with libraries mostly built from 400 to 500 ng of input genomic DNA. The immunoSEQ hsTCRbeta kit was used to prepare TCRbeta libraries, following the manufacturer's instructions. The finished libraries were brought together in one pool at approximately 3 nM, which was then read using an Illumina NovaSeq 6000 S4 flow cell. The authors processed their data as follows. Raw data preprocessing and quality control were performed with the immunoSEQ Analyzer. The analysis was restricted to productive rearrangements, with each unique CDR3 amino acid sequence defining a clonotype. Repertoire clonality was estimated as the Gini-Simpson index, computed with the R package tcR. Gini indices were compared with Student's t test, and associations with tumor size change were assessed by Pearson correlation. TCRdb took over this immuneACCESS table, retaining in-frame rearrangements with V and J assigned. Such tables are incomplete; in checked studies, under half of the missing clones stem from an unresolved V gene, and the remainder is unexplained. V and J calls and clone size follow that table, whereas D and trimming were derived from the DNA. The sample table contains some 15,000 clones; only one count was recorded for approximately 70% of them. The ten most abundant clones make up 2.8% of the sample.

Sequencing was performed on PBMCs, taken after nivolumab (anti-PD-1) treatment. The source of this sequence is a person aged 35-80 years with oral cavity squamous cell carcinoma. The sequence links TRBV5-1 to TRBJ2-1; no D gene call is confident. CDR3 loop: CASSLETAAYNEQFF. The DNA reads TGCGCCAGCAGCTTGGAGACGGCGGCTTACAATGAGCAGTTCTTC.